The present T cell receptor (beta chain) was sequenced within a study of blood T cells in healthy people across ages. Looking at the study overall: Template switching retrieved approximately one barcoded beta molecule for each two T cells.

On this clonotype itself: Its antigen is currently unknown.

The second PCR ran about 6 to 11 cycles with a sample-barcoded 5' primer and J-beta primers. Every sample gave at least 2.5 million paired-end reads containing CDR3. One entry per CDR3 protein results from TCRdb running MiXCR on the 5' RACE reads. The data show 1.5 million to 2 million distinct CDR3 sequences, with roughly 52% seen just once and around 2.1% held by the top ten. The CDR3 is 16 residues long. Germline CDR1 and CDR2: KGHDR and SFDVKD. Unmatched junction bases numbered 8, after V lost 4 bases and J lost 6 bases. Study conclusions and caveats: Researchers judged that diversity estimates from one million T cells fell short of true values. A strong correlation between TCR beta diversity and naive T cell percentage was seen.

The rearrangement uses TRBV24-1 and TRBJ2-1; 10 nucleotides match TRBD1. The sample comprised blood. The sequence derives from a woman aged 40 to 50 in good health. This CDR3 is CATSEPGQGKFNEQFF. CDR3 coding DNA: TGTGCCACCAGTGAGCCGGGACAGGGGAAATTCAATGAGCAGTTCTTC.